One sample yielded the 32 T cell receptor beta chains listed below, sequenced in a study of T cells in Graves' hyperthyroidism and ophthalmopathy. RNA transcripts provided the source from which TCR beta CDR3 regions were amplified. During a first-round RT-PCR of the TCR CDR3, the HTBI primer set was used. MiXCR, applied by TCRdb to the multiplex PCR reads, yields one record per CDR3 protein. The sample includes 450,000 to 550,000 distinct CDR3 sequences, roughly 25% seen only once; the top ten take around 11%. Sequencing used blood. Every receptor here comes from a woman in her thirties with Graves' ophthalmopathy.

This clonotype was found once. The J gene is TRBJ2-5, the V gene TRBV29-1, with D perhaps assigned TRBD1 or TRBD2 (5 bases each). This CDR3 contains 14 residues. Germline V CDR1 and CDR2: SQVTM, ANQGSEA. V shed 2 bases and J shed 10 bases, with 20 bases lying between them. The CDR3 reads CSVENWGPDRGQYF. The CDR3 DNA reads TGCAGCGTTGAAAACTGGGGCCCCGACCGGGGCCAGTACTTC.

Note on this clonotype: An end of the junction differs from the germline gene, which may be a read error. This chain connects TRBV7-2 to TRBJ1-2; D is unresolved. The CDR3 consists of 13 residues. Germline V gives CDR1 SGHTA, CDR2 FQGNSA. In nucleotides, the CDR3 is TGTGCCAGCAGCTTAGCGTGGGCAGATGGTTACACCTTC. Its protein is CASSLAWADGYTF.

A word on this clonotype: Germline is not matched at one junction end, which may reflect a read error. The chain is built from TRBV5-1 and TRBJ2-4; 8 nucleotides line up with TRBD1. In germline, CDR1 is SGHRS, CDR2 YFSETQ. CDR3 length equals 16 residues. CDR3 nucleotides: TGCGCCAGCAGCTTGTCGAGACAGGGGTATCAAAACATTAAGTACTTC. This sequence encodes CASSLSRQGYQNIKYF.

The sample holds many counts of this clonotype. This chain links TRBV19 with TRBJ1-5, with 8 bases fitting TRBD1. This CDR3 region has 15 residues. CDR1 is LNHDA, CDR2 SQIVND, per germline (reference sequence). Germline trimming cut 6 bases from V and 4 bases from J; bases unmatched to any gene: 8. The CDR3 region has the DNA TGTGCCAGTAGGAAGGACAGGGTTTGGAATCAGCCCCAGCATTTT. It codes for CASRKDRVWNQPQHF.

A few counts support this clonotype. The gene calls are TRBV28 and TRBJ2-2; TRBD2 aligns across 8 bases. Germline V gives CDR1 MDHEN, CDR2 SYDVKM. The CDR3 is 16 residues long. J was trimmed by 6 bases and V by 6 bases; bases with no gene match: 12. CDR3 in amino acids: CASRPLERELAGELFF. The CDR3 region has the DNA TGTGCCAGCAGACCCTTGGAGCGGGAGCTTGCCGGGGAGCTGTTTTTT. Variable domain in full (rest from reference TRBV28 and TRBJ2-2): DVKVTQSSRYLVKRTGEKVFLECVQDMDHENMFWYRQDPGLGLRLIYFSYDVKMKEKGDIPEGYSVSREKKERFSLILESASTNQTSMYLCASRPLERELAGELFFGEGSRLTVL.

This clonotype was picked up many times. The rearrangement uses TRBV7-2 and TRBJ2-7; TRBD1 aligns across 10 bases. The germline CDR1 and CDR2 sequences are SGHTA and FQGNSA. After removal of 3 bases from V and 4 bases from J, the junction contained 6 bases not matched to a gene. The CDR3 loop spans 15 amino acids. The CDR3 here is CASSLTGGGGYEQYF. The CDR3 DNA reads TGTGCCAGCAGCTTGACAGGGGGCGGAGGATACGAGCAGTACTTC.

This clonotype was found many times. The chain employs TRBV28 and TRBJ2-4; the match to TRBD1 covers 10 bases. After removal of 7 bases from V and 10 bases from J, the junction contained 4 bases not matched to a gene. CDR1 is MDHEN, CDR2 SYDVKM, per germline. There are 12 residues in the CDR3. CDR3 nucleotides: TGTGCCAGCAAGGGGACAGGGGAAATTCAGTACTTC. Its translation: CASKGTGEIQYF.

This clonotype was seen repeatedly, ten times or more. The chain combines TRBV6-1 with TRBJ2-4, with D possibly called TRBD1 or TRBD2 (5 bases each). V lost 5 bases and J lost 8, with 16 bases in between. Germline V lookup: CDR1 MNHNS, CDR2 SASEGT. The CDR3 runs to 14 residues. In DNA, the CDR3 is TGTGCCAGCAGTACGATTGGGACCCCGGACATTCAGTACTTC. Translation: CASSTIGTPDIQYF.

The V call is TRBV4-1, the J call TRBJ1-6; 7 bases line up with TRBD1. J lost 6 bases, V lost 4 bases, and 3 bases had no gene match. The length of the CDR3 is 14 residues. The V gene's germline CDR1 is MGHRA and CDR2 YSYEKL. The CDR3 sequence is CASSRQGSNSPLHF. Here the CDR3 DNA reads TGCGCCAGCAGCCGACAGGGAAGTAATTCACCCCTCCACTTT.

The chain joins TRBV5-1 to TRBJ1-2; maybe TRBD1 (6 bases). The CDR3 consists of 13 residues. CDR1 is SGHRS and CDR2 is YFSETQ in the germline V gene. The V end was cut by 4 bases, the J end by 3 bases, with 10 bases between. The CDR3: CASSTGQYYGYTF. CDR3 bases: TGCGCCAGCAGCACCGGACAGTACTATGGCTACACCTTC. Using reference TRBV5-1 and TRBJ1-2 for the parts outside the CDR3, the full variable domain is KAGVTQTPRYLIKTRGQQVTLSCSPISGHRSVSWYQQTPGQGLQFLFEYFSETQRNKGNFPGRFSGRQFSNSRSEMNVSTLELGDSALYLCASSTGQYYGYTFGSGTRLTVV.

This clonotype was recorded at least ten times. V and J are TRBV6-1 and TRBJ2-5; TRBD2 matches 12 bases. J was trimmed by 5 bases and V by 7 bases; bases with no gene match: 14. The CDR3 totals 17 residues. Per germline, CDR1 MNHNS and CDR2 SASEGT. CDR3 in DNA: TGTGCCAGCACCGCCCGCATCACTAGCGGGGGGTCGGAGACCCAGTACTTC. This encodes CASTARITSGGSETQYF.

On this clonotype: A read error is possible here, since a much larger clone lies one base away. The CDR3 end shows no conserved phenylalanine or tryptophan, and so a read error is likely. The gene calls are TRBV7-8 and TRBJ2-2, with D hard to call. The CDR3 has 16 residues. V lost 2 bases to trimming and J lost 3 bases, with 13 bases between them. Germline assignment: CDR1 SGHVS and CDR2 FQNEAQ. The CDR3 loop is CASSLTTISDTGELFL. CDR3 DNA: TGTGCCAGCAGCTTAACCACCATATCGGACACCGGGGAGCTGTTTTTG.

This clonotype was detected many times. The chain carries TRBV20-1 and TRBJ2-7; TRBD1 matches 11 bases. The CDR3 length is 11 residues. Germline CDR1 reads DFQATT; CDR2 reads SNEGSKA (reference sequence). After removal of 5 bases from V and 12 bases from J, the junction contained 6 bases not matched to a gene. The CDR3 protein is CSAPGQGATYF. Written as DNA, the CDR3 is TGCAGTGCTCCCGGACAGGGGGCTACGTACTTC.

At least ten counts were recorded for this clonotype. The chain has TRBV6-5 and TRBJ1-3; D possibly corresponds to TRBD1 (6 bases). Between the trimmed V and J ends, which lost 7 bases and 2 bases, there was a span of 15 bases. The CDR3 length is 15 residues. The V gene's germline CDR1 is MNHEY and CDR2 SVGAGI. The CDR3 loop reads CASTSSTGTGNTIYF. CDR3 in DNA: TGTGCCAGCACTTCGTCCACAGGGACTGGAAACACCATATATTTT.

CDR3 amino acids: CSARRLGSSYEQYF. CDR3 nucleotide sequence: TGCAGTGCTAGACGACTAGGGAGCTCCTACGAGCAGTACTTC. The J gene is TRBJ2-7, the V gene TRBV20-1; the D gene is possibly TRBD2 (6 bases). This CDR3 region has 14 residues. V lost 2 bases and J 0 bases, leaving 11 bases between the germline ends. Per germline, CDR1 DFQATT and CDR2 SNEGSKA (reference sequence).

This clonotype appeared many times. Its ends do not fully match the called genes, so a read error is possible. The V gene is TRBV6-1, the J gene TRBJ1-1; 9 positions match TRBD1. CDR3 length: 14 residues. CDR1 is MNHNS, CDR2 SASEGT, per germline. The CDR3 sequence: CACSRDRVNTEAFF. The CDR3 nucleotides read TGTGCCTGCAGTCGGGACAGGGTGAACACTGAAGCTTTCTTT.

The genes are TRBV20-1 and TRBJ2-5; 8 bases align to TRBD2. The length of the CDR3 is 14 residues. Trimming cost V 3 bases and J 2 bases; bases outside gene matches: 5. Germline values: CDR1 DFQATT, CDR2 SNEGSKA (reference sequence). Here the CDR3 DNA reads TGCAGTGCTAGCGTGGTAGCGGGGCAAGAGACCCAGTACTTC. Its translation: CSASVVAGQETQYF.

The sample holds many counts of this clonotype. The CDR3 nucleotides read TGCAGCGTTGAGAGGACAGGAGAGGCTTCGAACACTGAAGCTTTCTTT. This codes for CSVERTGEASNTEAFF. The chain is built from TRBV29-1 and TRBJ1-1, with 7 bases fitting TRBD1. The ends lost 3 bases at V and 1 base at J; junction bases unmatched: 11. CDR1 is SQVTM, CDR2 ANQGSEA, per germline. CDR3 length: 16 amino acids.

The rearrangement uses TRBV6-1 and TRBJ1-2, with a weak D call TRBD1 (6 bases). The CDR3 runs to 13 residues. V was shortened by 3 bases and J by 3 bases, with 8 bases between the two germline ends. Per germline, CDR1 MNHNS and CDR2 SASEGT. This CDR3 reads CASSDQGHYGYTF. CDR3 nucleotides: TGTGCCAGCAGTGATCAGGGGCACTATGGCTACACCTTC.

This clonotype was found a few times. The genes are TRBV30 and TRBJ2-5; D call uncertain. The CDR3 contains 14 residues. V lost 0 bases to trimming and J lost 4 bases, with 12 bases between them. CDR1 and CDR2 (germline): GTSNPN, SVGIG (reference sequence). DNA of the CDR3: TGTGCCTGGAGTGTAAAGGTAGTGGGAGAGACCCAGTACTTC. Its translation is CAWSVKVVGETQYF.

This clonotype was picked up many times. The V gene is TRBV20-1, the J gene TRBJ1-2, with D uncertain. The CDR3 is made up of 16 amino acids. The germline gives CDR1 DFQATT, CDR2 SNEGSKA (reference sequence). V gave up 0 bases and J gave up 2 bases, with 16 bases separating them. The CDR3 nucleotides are TGCAGTGCTAGAGATTACGACAAACATTTGAACTATGGCTACACCTTC. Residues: CSARDYDKHLNYGYTF.

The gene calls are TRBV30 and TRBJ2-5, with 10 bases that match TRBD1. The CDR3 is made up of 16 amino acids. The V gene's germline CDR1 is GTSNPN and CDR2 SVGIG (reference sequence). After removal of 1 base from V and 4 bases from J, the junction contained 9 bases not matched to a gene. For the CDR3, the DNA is TGTGCCTGGAGTGGGGGACAGGGGCAATGGGGAGAGACCCAGTACTTC. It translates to CAWSGGQGQWGETQYF. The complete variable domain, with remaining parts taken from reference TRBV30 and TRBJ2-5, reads SQTIHQWPATLVQPVGSPLSLECTVEGTSNPNLYWYRQAAGRGLQLLFYSVGIGQISSEVPQNLSASRPQDRQFILSSKKLLLSDSGFYLCAWSGGQGQWGETQYFGPGTRLLVL.

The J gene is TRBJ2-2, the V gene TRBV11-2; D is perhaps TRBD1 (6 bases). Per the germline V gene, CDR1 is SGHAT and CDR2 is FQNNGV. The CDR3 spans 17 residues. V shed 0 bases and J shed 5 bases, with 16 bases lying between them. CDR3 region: CASSLDHEGRGTGELFF. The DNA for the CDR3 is TGTGCCAGCAGCTTAGATCATGAGGGAAGGGGGACCGGGGAGCTGTTTTTT.

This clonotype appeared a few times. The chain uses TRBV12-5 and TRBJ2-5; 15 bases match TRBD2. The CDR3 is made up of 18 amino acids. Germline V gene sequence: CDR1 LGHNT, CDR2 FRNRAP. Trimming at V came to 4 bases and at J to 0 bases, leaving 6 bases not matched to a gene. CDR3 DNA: TGTGCTAGTGGTTCAGATGGGACTAGCGGGGGGTACCAAGAGACCCAGTACTTC. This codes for CASGSDGTSGGYQETQYF. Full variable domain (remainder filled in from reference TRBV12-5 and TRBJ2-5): DARVTQTPRHKVTEMGQEVTMRCQPILGHNTVFWYRQTMMQGLELLAYFRNRAPLDDSGMPKDRFSAEMPDATLATLKIQPSEPRDSAVYFCASGSDGTSGGYQETQYFGPGTRLLVL.

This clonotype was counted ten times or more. The CDR3 here is CASSFDRSSHGYTF. The CDR3 coding sequence is TGTGCCAGCAGTTTCGACCGCTCCTCCCATGGCTACACCTTC. J is TRBJ1-2 and V is TRBV12-3 or TRBV12-4; D uncertain. The CDR3 contains 14 residues. The germline V and J ends were trimmed by 3 bases and 6 bases, with 14 bases remaining between them.

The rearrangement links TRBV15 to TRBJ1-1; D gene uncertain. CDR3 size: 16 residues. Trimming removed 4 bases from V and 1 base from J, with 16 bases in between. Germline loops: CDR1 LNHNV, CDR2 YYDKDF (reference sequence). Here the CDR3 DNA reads TGTGCCACCAGCATAGACGATAGACGGAAGAACACTGAAGCTTTCTTT. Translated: CATSIDDRRKNTEAFF.

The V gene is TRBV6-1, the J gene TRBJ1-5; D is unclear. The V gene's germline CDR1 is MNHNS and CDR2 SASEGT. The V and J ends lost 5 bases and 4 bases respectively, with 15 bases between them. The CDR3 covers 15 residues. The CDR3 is CASSQDGSRNQPQHF. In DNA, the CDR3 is TGTGCCAGCAGTCAAGACGGTTCTCGGAATCAGCCCCAGCATTTT.

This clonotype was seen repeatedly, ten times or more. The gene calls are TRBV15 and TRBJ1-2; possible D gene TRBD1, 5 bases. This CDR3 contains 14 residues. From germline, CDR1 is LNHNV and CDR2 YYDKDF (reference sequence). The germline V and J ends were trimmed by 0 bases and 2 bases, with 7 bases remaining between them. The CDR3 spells CATSRETANYGYTF. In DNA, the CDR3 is TGTGCCACCAGCAGAGAGACAGCCAACTATGGCTACACCTTC.

This chain's CDR3 is CARSAGVRTGELFF. The DNA for the CDR3 is TGTGCCAGATCAGCGGGAGTAAGGACCGGGGAGCTGTTTTTT. This chain joins TRBV30 and TRBJ2-2; 8 positions agree with TRBD2. V gave up 8 bases and J gave up 5 bases; unmatched junction bases: 10. Looked up from germline, CDR1 is GTSNPN and CDR2 is SVGIG (reference sequence). CDR3 length: 14 amino acids.

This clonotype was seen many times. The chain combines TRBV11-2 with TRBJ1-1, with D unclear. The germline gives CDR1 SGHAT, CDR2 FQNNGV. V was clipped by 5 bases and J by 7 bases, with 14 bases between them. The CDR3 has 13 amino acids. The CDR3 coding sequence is TGTGCCAGCAGCCAAGCCCTGGACGGTGAAGCTTTCTTT. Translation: CASSQALDGEAFF.

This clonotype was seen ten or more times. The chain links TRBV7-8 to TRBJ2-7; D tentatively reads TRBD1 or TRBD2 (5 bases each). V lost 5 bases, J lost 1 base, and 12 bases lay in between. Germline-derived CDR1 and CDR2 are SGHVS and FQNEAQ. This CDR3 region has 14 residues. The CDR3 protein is CASSIWDGSYEQYF. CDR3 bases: TGTGCCAGCAGCATATGGGACGGATCCTACGAGCAGTACTTC.

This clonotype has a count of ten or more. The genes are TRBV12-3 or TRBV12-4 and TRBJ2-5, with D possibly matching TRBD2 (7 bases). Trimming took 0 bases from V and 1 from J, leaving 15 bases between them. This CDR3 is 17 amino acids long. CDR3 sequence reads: CASSLAFGGGVQETQYF. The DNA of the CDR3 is TGTGCCAGCAGTTTAGCGTTTGGCGGGGGCGTCCAAGAGACCCAGTACTTC.